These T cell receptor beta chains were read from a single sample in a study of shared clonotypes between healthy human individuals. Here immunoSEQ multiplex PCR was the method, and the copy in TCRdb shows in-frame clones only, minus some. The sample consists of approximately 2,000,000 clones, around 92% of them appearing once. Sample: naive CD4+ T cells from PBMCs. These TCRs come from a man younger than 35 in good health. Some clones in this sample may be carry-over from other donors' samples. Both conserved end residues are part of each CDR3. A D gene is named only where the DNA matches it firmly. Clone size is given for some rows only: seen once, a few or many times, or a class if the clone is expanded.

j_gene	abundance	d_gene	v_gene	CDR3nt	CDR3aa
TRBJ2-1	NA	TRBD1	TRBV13	TGTGCCAGCAGTTCGCCGGGGGACAGGGGGGTCAATGAGCAGTTCTTC	CASSSPGDRGVNEQFF
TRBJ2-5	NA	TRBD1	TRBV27	TGTGCCAGCAGTTCTTCAGGGGCAGGGGGGACCCAGTACTTC	CASSSSGAGGTQYF
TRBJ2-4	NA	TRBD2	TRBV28	TGTGCCAGCCTACGGACTAGCGGGACGGGTGGGGTTCAGTACTTC	CASLRTSGTGGVQYF
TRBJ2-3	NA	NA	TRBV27	TGTGCCAGCAGTTTTTTTTTGAGCACCACAGATACGCAGTATTTT	CASSFFLSTTDTQYF
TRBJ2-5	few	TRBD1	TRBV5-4	TGTGCCAGCAGCCGTAGACAGGGGGCGCGGGAGACCCAGTACTTC	CASSRRQGARETQYF
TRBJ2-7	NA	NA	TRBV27	TGTGCCAGCAGCCGCAAGGGGCAGGTAGCCTACGAGCAGTACTTC	CASSRKGQVAYEQYF
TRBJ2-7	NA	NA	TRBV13	TGTGCCAGCAGCTCGTCAGCCGGGTTCCAATCCTACGAGCAGTACTTC	CASSSSAGFQSYEQYF
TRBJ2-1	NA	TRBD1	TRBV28	TGTGCCAGCAGTACCTTTTGGACAGGGGGACCCAATGAGCAGTTCTTC	CASSTFWTGGPNEQFF
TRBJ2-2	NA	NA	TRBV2	TGTGCCAGCACCCTGCCGAACACCGGGGAGCTGTTTTTT	CASTLPNTGELFF
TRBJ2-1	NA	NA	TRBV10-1	TGCGCCAGCAGCGGAGGGGTCAATGAGCAGTTCTTC	CASSGGVNEQFF
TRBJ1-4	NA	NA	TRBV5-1	TGCGCCAGCAGGGTCTTGGCGGGGAATGAAAAACTGTTTTTT	CASRVLAGNEKLFF
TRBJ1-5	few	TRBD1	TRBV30	TGTGCCTGGAGGGGACAGGCAGATCAGCCCCAGCATTTT	CAWRGQADQPQHF
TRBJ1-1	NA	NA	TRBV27	TGTGCCAGCAATTCCCAGGGAGCTGAAGCTTTCTTT	CASNSQGAEAFF
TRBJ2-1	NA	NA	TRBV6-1	TGTGCCAGCAGTGAGAGGGGGACCGATAGGGTGGTCTTC	CASSERGTDRVVF
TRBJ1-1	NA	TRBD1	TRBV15	TGTGCCACCAGCAGAGGTACAGGGGGCGAAGGTTTCTTT	CATSRGTGGEGFF
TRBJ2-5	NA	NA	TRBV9	TGTGCCAGCAGCGTAGTAAGCGGCTCCACCTGGGAAGAGACCCAGTACTTC	CASSVVSGSTWEETQYF
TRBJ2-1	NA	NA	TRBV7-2	TGTGCCAGCAGCTTCCGAAGCTCCTACAATGAGCAGTTCTTC	CASSFRSSYNEQFF
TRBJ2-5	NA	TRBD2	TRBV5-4	TGTGCCAGCAGCTTGGGGGCTAGCGGGACCCAAGAGACCCAGTACTTC	CASSLGASGTQETQYF
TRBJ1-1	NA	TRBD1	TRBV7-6	TGTGCCAGCAGCCCTAGACAGGGGGCGGGAACTGAAGCTTTCTTT	CASSPRQGAGTEAFF
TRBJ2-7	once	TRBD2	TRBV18	TGTGCCAGCTCATCCTCGACTAGCGGGAGTCACGAGCAGTACTTC	CASSSSTSGSHEQYF
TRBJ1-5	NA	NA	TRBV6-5	TGTGCCAGCAGTGGGGGTGGGGGCAATCAGCCCCAGCATTTT	CASSGGGGNQPQHF
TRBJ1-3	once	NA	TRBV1	TGCACCAGCAGCCAAGCCGGGGCCTCTGGAAACACCATATATTTT	CTSSQAGASGNTIYF
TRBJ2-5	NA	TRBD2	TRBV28	TGTGCCAGCAGTTTATGGGCGGGAGAGAGAGAGACCCAGTACTTC	CASSLWAGERETQYF
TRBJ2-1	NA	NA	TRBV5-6	TGTGCCAGCAGCTTTTCATTATGGCCCCAGAGCTCCTACAATGAGCAGTTCTTC	CASSFSLWPQSSYNEQFF
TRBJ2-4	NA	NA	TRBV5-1	TGCGCCAGCAGCCTCCAAGGGTGGGGGGCAGCCAAAAACATTCAGTACTTC	CASSLQGWGAAKNIQYF
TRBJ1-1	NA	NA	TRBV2	TGTGCCGGACTCACCCCGGGTCGGAACACTGAAGCTTTCTTT	CAGLTPGRNTEAFF
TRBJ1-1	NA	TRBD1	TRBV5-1	TGCGCCAGCAGCCCCGGGGGTAGGGGGCCCGCTGAAGCTTTCTTT	CASSPGGRGPAEAFF
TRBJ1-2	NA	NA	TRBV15	TGTGCCACCAGCAGAGCGGCCGGCAACCTTTTTGGGGGCTACACCTTC	CATSRAAGNLFGGYTF
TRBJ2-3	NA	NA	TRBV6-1	TGTGCCAGCAGTGAAAGACAGGATGGGGATACGCAGTATTTT	CASSERQDGDTQYF
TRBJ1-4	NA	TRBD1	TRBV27	TGTGCCAGCAGTTCGACAGGGGGGCCTAATGAAAAACTGTTTTTT	CASSSTGGPNEKLFF
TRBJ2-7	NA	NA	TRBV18	TGTGCCAGCTCCGCCGCCCTCTCCTACGAGCAGTACTTC	CASSAALSYEQYF
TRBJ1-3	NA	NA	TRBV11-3	TGTGCCAGCAGCACGGGACGGGGCTCTGGAAACACCATATATTTT	CASSTGRGSGNTIYF
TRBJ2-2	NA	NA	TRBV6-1	TGTGCCAGCACCACACTCCTAGGGGGGGAGCTGTTTTTT	CASTTLLGGELFF
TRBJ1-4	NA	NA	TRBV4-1	TGCGCCAGCACCCTTAGCTCAACTAATGAAAAACTGTTTTTT	CASTLSSTNEKLFF
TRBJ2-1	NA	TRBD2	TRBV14	TGTGCCAGCAGCCAAGATCTGGGGCAGCGGGAGGGGAATGAGCAGTTCTTC	CASSQDLGQREGNEQFF
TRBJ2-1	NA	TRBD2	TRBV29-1	TGCAGCGTTGATCGGACTAGCGGGAGGGAGGATGAGCAGTTCTTC	CSVDRTSGREDEQFF
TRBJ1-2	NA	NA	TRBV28	TGTGCCAGCAGTTCCACCCTCGGAGGCTACACCTTC	CASSSTLGGYTF
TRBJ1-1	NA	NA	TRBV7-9	TGTGCCAGCACCCTGGGGCAAAACACTGAAGCTTTCTTT	CASTLGQNTEAFF
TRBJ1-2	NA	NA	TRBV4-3	TGCGCCAGCAGCCTAAACATAGCTTCTAACTATGGCTACACCTTC	CASSLNIASNYGYTF
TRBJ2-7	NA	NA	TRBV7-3	TGTGCCAGCAGCTTAACGGCGACAAGGTTCAACGAGCAGTACTTC	CASSLTATRFNEQYF
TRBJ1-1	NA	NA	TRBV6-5	TGTGCCAGCAGTTACTCGGGGGCTGAAGCTTTCTTT	CASSYSGAEAFF
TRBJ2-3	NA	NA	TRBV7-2	TGTGCCAGCAGCCCACGGCAGGAGCAGTATTTT	CASSPRQEQYF
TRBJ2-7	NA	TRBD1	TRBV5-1	TGCGCCAGCAGCCCAGGCCGGGACAGCCATACCTACGAGCAGTACTTC	CASSPGRDSHTYEQYF
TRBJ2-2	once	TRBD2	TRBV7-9	TGTGCCAGCGGACGACTAGCGGGAACCGGGGAGCTGTTTTTT	CASGRLAGTGELFF
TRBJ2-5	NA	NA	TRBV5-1	TGCGCCAGCAGCTTGGCCACGGCAGGAGAGACCCAGTACTTC	CASSLATAGETQYF